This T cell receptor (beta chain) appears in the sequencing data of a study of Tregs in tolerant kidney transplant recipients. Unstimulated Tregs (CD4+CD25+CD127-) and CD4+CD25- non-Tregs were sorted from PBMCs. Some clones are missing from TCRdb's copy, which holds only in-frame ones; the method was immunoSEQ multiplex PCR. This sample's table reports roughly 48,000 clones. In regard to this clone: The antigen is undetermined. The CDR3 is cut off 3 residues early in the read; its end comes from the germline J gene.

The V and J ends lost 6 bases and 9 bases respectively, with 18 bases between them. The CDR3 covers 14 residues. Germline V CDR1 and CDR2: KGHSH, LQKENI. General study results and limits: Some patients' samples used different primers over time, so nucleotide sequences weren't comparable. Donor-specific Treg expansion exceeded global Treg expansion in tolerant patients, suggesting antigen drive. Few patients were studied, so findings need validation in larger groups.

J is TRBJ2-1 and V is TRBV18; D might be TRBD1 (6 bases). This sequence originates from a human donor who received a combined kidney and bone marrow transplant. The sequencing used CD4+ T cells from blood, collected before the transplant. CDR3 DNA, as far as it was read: TGTGCCAGCTCGCCCACAGGGCGGATGGGTGAG. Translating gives CASSPTGRMGE. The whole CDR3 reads CASSPTGRMGEQFF.